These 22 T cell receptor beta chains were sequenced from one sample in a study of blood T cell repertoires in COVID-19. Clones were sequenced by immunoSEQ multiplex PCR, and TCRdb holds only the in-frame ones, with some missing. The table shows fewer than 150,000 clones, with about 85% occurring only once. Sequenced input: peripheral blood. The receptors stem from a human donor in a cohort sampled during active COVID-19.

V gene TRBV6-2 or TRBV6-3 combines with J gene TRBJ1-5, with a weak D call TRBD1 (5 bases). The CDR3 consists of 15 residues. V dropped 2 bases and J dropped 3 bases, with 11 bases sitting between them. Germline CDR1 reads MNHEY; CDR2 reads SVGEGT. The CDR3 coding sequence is TGTGCCAGCAGTTACGCTGGGGCAGCCAATCAGCCCCAGCATTTT. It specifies CASSYAGAANQPQHF.

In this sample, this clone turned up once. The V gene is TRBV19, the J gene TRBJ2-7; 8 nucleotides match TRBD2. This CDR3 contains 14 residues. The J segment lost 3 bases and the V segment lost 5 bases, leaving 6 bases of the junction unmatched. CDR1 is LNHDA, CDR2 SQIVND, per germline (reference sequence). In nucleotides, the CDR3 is TGTGCCAGTAGTGTGCCGGGACTAGTCTACGAGCAGTACTTC. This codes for CASSVPGLVYEQYF.

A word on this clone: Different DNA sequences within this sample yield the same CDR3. The CDR3 DNA sequence: TGTGCCAGCAGCGTAGGCAGCGGGAGGGCCACCGGGGAGCTGTTTTTT. Translated: CASSVGSGRATGELFF. This chain uses TRBV9 with TRBJ2-2; 10 nucleotides agree with TRBD2. The CDR3 is 16 residues long. In germline, CDR1 is SGDLS, CDR2 YYNGEE. Trimming at V came to 0 bases and at J to 4 bases, leaving 3 bases not matched to a gene. The variable domain in full, completed from reference TRBV9 and TRBJ2-2, reads DSGVTQTPKHLITATGQRVTLRCSPRSGDLSVYWYQQSLDQGLQFLIQYYNGEERAKGNILERFSAQQFPDLHSELNLSSLELGDSALYFCASSVGSGRATGELFFGEGSRLTVL.

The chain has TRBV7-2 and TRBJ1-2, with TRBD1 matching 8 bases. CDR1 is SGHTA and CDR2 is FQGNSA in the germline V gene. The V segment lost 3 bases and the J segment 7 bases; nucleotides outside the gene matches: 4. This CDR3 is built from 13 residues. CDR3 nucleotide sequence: TGTGCCAGCAGCTTTGACGACAGGGGTGGCTACACCTTC. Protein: CASSFDDRGGYTF.

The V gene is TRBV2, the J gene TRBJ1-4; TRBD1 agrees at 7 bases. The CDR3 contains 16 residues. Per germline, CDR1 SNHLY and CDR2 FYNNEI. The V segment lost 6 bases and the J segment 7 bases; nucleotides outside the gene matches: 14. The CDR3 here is CASSAPTGAQGEKLFF. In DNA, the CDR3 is TGTGCCAGCAGCGCCCCTACAGGGGCGCAGGGTGAAAAACTGTTTTTT.

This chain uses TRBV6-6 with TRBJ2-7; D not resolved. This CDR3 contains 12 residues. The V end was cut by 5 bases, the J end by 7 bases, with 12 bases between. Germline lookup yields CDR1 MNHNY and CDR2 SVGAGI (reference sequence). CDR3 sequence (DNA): TGTGCCAGCAGTCACCCAGGCCGGGAGCAGTACGTC. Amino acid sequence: CASSHPGREQYV.

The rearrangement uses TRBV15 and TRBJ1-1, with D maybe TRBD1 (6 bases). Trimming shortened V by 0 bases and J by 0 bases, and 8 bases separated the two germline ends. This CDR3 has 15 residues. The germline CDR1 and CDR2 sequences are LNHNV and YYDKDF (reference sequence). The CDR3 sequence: CATSRDRGMNTEAFF. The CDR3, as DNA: TGTGCCACCAGCAGAGACAGGGGCATGAACACTGAAGCTTTCTTT. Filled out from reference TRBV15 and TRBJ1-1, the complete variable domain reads DAMVIQNPRYQVTQFGKPVTLSCSQTLNHNVMYWYQQKSSQAPKLLFHYYDKDFNNEADTPDNFQSRRPNTSFCFLDIRSPGLGDTAMYLCATSRDRGMNTEAFFGQGTRLTVV.

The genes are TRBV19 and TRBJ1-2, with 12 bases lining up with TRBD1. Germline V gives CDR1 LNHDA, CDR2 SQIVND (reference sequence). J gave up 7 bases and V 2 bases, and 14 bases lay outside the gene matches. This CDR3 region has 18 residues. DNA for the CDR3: TGTGCCAGTAGTATACCCCGGGACAGGGGGCTATCAGGTGGTGGCTACACCTTC. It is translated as CASSIPRDRGLSGGGYTF.

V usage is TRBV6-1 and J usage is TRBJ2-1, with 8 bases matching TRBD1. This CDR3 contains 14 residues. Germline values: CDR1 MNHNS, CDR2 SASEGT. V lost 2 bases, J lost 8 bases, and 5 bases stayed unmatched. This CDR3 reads CASSESGTGHEQFF. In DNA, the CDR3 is TGTGCCAGCAGTGAATCTGGGACAGGTCATGAGCAGTTCTTC.

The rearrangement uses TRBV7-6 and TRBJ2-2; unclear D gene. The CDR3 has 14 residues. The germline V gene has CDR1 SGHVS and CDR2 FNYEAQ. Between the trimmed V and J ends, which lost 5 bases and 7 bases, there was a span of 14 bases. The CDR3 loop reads CASSPTPSVGELFF. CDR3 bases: TGTGCCAGCAGCCCCACCCCCTCGGTCGGGGAGCTGTTTTTT.

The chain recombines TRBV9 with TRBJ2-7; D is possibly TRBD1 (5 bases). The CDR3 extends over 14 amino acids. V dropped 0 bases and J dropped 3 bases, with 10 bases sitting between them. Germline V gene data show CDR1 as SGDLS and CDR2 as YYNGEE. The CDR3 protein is CASSVALGVYEQYF. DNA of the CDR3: TGTGCCAGCAGCGTAGCTCTAGGGGTCTACGAGCAGTACTTC.

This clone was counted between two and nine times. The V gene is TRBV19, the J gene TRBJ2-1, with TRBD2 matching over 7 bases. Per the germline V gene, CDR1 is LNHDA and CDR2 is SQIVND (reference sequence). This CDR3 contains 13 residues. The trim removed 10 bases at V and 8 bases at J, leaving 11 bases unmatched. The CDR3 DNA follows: TGTGCCACCCATCCGGGACTAACAGATGAGCAGTTCTTC. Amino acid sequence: CATHPGLTDEQFF.

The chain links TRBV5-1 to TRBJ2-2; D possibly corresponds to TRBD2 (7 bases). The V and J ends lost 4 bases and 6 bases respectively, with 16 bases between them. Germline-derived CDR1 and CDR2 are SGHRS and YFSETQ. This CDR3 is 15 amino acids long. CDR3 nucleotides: TGCGCCAGCAGCCTGGGGGGGCCTATAGCCGGGGAGCTGTTTTTT. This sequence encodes CASSLGGPIAGELFF. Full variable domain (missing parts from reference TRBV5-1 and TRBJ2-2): KAGVTQTPRYLIKTRGQQVTLSCSPISGHRSVSWYQQTPGQGLQFLFEYFSETQRNKGNFPGRFSGRQFSNSRSEMNVSTLELGDSALYLCASSLGGPIAGELFFGEGSRLTVL.

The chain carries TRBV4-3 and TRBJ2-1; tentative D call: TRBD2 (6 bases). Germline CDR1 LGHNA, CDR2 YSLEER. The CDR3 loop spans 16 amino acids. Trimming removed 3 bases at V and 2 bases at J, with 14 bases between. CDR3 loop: CASSQARDFAYNEQFF. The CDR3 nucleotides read TGCGCCAGCAGCCAGGCCCGGGACTTCGCCTACAATGAGCAGTTCTTC.

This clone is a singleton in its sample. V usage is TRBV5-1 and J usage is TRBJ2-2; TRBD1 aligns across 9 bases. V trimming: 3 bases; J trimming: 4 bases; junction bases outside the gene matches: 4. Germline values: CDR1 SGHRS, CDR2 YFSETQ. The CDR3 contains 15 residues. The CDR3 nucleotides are TGCGCCAGCAGCTCACTGACAGGGGGCACCGGGGAGCTGTTTTTT. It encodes CASSSLTGGTGELFF.

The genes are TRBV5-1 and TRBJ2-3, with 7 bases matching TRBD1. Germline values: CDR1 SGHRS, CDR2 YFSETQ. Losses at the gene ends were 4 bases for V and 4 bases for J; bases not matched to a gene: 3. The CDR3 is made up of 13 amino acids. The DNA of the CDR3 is TGCGCCAGCAGCGCGGACAGGCCAGATACGCAGTATTTT. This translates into CASSADRPDTQYF.

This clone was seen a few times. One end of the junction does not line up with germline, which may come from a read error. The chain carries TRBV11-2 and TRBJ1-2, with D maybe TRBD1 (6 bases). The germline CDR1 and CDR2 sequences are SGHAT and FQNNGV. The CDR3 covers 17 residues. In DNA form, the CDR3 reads TGTGCCAGCACCTTATTGCCCACAGGGTACTCTGCGACCGGCTACACCTTC. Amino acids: CASTLLPTGYSATGYTF.

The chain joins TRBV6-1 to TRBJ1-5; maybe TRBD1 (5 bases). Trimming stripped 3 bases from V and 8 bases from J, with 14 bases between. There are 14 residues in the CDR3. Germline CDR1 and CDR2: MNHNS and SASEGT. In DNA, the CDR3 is TGTGCCAGCAGTGACGGATTAGCAGGGAAGCCCCAGCATTTT. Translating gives CASSDGLAGKPQHF.

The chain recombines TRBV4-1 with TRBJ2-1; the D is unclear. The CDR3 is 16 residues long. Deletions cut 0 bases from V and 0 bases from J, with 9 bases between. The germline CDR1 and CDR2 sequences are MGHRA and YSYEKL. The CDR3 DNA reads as TGCGCCAGCAGCCAAGATCAAAGGAGCTCCTACAATGAGCAGTTCTTC. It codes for CASSQDQRSSYNEQFF.

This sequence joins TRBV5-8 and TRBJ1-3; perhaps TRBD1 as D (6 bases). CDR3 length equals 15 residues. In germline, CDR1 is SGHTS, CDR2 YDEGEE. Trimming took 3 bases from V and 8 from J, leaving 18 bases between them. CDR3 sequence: CASSSTGTSEYTIYF. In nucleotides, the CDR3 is TGTGCCAGCAGCTCCACAGGGACGAGTGAGTACACCATATATTTT.

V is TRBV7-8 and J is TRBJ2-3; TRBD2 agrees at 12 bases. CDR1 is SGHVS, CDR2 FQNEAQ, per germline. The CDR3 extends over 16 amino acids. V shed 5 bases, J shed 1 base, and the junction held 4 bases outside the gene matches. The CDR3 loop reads CASSPRLAGGTDTQYF. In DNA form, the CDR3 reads TGTGCCAGCAGCCCGCGACTAGCGGGGGGCACAGATACGCAGTATTTT. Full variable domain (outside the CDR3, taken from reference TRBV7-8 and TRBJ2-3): GAGVSQSPRYKVAKRGQDVALRCDPISGHVSLFWYQQALGQGPEFLTYFQNEAQLDKSGLPSDRFFAERPEGSVSTLKIQRTQQEDSAVYLCASSPRLAGGTDTQYFGPGTRLTVL.

The CDR3 reads CSALDRASYGYTF. The CDR3 DNA reads TGCAGCGCCCTTGACAGGGCTTCGTATGGCTACACCTTC. The V and J genes are TRBV29-1 and TRBJ1-2, with TRBD1 matching over 7 bases. The CDR3 is made up of 13 amino acids. The J segment lost 5 bases and the V segment lost 7 bases, leaving 10 bases of the junction unmatched. Germline-derived CDR1 and CDR2 are SQVTM and ANQGSEA.